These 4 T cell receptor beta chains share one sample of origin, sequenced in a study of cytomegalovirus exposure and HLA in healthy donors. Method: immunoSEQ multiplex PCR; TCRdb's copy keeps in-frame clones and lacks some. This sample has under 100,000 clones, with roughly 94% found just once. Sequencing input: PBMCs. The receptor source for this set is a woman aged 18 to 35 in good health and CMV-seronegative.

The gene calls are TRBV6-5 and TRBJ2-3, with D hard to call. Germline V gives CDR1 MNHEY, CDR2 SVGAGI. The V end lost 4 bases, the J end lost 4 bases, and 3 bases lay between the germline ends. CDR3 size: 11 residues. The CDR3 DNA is TGTGCCAGCAGTTCCTCAGATACGCAGTATTTT. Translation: CASSSSDTQYF.

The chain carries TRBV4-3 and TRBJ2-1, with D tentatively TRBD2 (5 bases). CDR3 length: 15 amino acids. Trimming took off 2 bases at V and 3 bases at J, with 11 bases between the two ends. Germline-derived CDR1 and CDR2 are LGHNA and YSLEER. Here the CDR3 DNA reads TGCGCCAGCAGCCAACGACTCGGGATCTACAATGAGCAGTTCTTC. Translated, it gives CASSQRLGIYNEQFF.

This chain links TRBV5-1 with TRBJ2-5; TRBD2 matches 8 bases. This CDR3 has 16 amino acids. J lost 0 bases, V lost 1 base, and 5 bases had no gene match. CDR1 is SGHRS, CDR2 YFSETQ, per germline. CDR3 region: CASSLRRGAYQETQYF. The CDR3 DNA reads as TGCGCCAGCAGCTTGAGGCGGGGGGCGTACCAAGAGACCCAGTACTTC.

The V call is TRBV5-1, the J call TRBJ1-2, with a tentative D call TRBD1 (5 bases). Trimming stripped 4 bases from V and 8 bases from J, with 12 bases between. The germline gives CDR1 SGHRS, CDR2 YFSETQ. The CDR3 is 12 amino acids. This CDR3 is CASSRDFSGYTF. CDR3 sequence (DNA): TGCGCCAGCAGCCGGGACTTTTCGGGCTACACCTTC. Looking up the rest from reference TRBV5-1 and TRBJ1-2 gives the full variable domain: KAGVTQTPRYLIKTRGQQVTLSCSPISGHRSVSWYQQTPGQGLQFLFEYFSETQRNKGNFPGRFSGRQFSNSRSEMNVSTLELGDSALYLCASSRDFSGYTFGSGTRLTVV.